This TCR beta chain derives from a study of blood T cell repertoires in COVID-19. Whole-study context: PBMCs, B-cell-depleted T cells, or T cells were the source of the cDNA or gDNA that made up the material.

V trimming: 7 bases; J trimming: 1 base; junction bases outside the gene matches: 4. The CDR3 length is 14 residues. CDR1 is SNHLY and CDR2 is FYNNEI in the germline V gene. In the study's own analysis: Cell counts per sample came from amplifying reference gene primers. Only in-frame clones appear in the TCRdb table, and some are missing; sequencing was by immunoSEQ multiplex PCR. That table gives V, J and clone size, and the DNA gave D and trimming. The sample has just over 650,000 clones, over 80% seen once. The chain couples TRBV2 to TRBJ1-1; 9 positions match TRBD1. The clonotype originates from a woman younger than 30 with acute or convalescent COVID-19. Sequenced: peripheral blood. Written as DNA, the CDR3 is TGTGCCAGCATTAGACAGGGGGAGAACACTGAAGCTTTCTTT. It is translated as CASIRQGENTEAFF.